The source of this T cell receptor beta chain is a study of blood T cell repertoires in COVID-19. Study-level background: The United States, Italy and Spain were the sources of the acute and convalescent COVID-19 samples. PBMCs, B-cell-depleted T cells, or T cells were the source of the cDNA or gDNA that made up the material.

Authors' methods: Estimated nucleated cell counts came from reference gene primer amplification. Sequencing used immunoSEQ multiplex PCR; TCRdb keeps in-frame clones, though not all of them. Clone size and V and J calls were adopted from that table, with D and trimming inferred from the DNA. The data contain approximately 73,000 clones, around nine tenths of them singletons. The CDR3 contains 17 residues. The germline V gene encodes CDR1 MDHEN and CDR2 SYDVKM. The V and J ends lost 5 bases and 6 bases, in that order; junction bases with no gene match: 17. This clonotype originated in a woman between 55 and 75 years old with acute or convalescent COVID-19. This chain links TRBV28 with TRBJ2-7; 9 bases line up with TRBD1. Sequences were obtained from peripheral blood. Written as DNA, the CDR3 is TGTGCCAGCAGTCCACAGCCGGGACAGGGAAGTTTGGGCGAGCAGTACTTC. Translation: CASSPQPGQGSLGEQYF.